This TCR beta chain was recorded in a study of molecular identifiers for immune sequencing clone quantification. Via MiXCR, TCRdb re-called the PCR reads, giving one row per CDR3 protein. The table shows around 480,000 distinct CDR3 sequences, with around 23% occurring only once. This CDR3 spans 13 amino acids. CDR1 and CDR2 from the germline V gene are MNHEY and SMNVEV (reference sequence). In the case of this clonotype: The junction differs from germline at one of its ends, possibly a read error.

The specimen was naive CD8+ T cells from blood, with Jurkat cell RNA spiked in. The subset here: FACS-sorted CD8+CD4-CCR7+CD45RA+ naive T cells. This receptor was identified in a human donor in good health. Some libraries in this study had Jurkat cell RNA spiked in. The chain joins TRBV27 to TRBJ2-6, with D possibly being TRBD1 (5 bases). The CDR3, as DNA: TGTGCCAGCAGTTTGTCTGGGGCCGACGTCCTGACTTTC. It yields the protein CASSLSGADVLTF.